Following are 3 T cell receptor beta chains from one sample sequenced in a study of blood T cells in healthy people across ages. PCR was performed a second time for roughly 7 to 11 cycles using a sample-barcoded 5' primer and a J-beta primer mix. TCRdb called the 5' RACE reads again in MiXCR, with one record for every CDR3 protein. The repertoire holds roughly 930,000 distinct CDR3 sequences, with around 49% as singletons. Sequencing was performed on blood. These receptors were obtained from a man aged 25 to 45 in good health.

The chain joins TRBV20-1 to TRBJ2-1, with 15 bases aligning to TRBD2. With 1 base clipped from V and 7 bases from J, the junction kept 11 bases outside the gene matches. CDR1 and CDR2 (germline): DFQATT, SNEGSKA (reference sequence). This CDR3 has 18 amino acids. CDR3: CSARGGLAGGKGFNEQFF. The DNA of the CDR3 is TGCAGTGCTAGAGGAGGACTAGCGGGGGGGAAAGGTTTTAATGAGCAGTTCTTC.

The chain combines TRBV20-1 with TRBJ2-3; D unclear. Germline CDR1 DFQATT, CDR2 SNEGSKA (reference sequence). V was pared by 8 bases and J by 2 bases, with 8 bases between. The CDR3 spans 11 residues. CDR3 DNA: TGCAGTTCTCAGCCCACAGATACGCAGTATTTT. Translation gives CSSQPTDTQYF.

The V call is TRBV4-2, the J call TRBJ2-1, with 10 bases lining up with TRBD2. V shed 4 bases and J 8 bases; nucleotides not matched to a gene: 8. The CDR3 is made up of 15 amino acids. Looked up from germline, CDR1 is LGHNA and CDR2 is YNFKEQ. The CDR3 here is CASSRGLAEVDEQFF. The CDR3 nucleotides read TGTGCCAGCAGCCGAGGACTAGCGGAAGTCGATGAGCAGTTCTTC.